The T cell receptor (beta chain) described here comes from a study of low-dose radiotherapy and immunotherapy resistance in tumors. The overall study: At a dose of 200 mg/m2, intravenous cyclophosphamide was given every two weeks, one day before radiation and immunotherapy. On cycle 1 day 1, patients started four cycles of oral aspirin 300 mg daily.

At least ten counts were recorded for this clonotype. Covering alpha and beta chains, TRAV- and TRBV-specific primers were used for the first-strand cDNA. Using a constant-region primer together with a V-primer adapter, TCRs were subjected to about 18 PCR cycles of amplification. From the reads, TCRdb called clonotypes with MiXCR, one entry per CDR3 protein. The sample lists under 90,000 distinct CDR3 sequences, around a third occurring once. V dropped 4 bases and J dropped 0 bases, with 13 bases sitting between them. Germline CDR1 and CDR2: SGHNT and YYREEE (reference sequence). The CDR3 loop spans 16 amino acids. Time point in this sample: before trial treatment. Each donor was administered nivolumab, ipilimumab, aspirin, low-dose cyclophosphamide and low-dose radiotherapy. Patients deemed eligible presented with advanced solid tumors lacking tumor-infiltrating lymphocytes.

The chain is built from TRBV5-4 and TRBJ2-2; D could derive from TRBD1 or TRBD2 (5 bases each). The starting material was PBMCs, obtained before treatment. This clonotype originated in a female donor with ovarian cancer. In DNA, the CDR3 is TGTGCCAGCAGCAAAGCCGGGACGGCGAACACCGGGGAGCTGTTTTTT. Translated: CASSKAGTANTGELFF.